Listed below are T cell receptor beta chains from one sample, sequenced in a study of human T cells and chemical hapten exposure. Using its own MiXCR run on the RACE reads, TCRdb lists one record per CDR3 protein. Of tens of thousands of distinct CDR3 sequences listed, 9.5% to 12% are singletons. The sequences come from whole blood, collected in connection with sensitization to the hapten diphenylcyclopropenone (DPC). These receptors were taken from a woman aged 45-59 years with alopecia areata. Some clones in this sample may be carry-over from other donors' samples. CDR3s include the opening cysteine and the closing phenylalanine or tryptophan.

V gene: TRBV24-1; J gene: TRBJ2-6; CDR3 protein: CATEGQGALGANVLTF
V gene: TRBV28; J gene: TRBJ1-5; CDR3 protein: CASRWRGQLYQPQHF
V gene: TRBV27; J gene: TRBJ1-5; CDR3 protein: CASSPNQPQHF
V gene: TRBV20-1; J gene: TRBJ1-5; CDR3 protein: CSASWGYSNQPQHF
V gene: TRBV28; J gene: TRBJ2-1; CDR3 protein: CASSRQGAVEQFF
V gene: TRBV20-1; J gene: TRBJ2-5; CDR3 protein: CSASRGYQETQYF
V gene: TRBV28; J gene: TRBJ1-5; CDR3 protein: CASSFDQPQHF
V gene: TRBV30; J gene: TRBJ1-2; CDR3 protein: CAWSTQFYGYTF
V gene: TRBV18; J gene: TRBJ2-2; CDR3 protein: CASSPQHTGELFF
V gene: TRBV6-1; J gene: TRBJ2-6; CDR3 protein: CASSKQGSGANVLTF
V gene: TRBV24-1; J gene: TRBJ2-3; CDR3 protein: CATSDSGGGGPARDTQYF
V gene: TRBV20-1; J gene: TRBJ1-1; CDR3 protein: CSARRGTANTEAFF
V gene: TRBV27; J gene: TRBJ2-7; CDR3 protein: CASSMKGYYEQYF
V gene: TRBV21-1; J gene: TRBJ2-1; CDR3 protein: CASSKALTSGSSYNEQFF
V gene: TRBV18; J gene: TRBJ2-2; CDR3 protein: CASSPLRGPNTGELFF
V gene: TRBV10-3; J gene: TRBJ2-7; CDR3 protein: CAISAQLEQYF
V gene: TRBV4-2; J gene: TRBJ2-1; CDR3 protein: CASSLLLAGDNEQFF
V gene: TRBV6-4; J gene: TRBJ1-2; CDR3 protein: CASSPRDGLPHYGYTF
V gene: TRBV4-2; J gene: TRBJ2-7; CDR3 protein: CASSQEAFPGLYEQYF
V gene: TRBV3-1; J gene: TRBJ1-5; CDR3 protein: CASSYDRSNQPQHF
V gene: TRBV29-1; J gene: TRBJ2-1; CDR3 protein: CSVAGTSPVGEQFF
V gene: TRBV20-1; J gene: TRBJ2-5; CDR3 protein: CSAKKGETQYF
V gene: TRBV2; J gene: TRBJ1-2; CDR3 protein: CASSDQAPSNYGYTF
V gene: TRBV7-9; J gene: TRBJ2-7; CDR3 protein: CASSRIQGSSYEQYF
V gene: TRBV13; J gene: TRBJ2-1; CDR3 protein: CASSLDAYNEQFF
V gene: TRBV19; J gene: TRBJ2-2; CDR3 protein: CASSRSGTSGAGELFF
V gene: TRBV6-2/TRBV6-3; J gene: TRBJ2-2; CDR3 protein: CASNPPGTLNTGELFF
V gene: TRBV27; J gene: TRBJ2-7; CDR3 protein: CASLMTGGSYEQYF
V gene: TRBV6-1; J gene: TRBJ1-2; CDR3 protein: CASSLNYGYTF
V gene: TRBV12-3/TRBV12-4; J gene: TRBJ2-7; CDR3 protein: CASRQREAGKQYF
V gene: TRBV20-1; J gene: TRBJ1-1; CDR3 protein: CSARGVRGGGTEAFF
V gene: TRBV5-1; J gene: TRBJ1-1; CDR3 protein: CASRNQYTEAFF